Given below is one T cell receptor beta chain in context. Looked up from germline, CDR1 is MNHGY and CDR2 is SAAAGT. The V gene end was trimmed by 6 bases and the J gene end by 9 bases; junction bases not matched to a gene: 6. This CDR3 comprises 14 residues. Some clones are missing from TCRdb's copy, which holds only in-frame ones; the method was immunoSEQ multiplex PCR. The sample yields about 4,900 clones, about 32% seen once. As to treatment: randomized to nivolumab then ipilimumab (arm A) or the reverse (arm B). This entry comes from a study of sequential checkpoint blockade in melanoma. For the study at large: Arm A got nivolumab then ipilimumab; arm B the reverse, 1:1. After both sequences, patients received maintenance nivolumab. About 90 pretreatment tumor DNA samples were TCRβ immunosequenced. About two dozen patients had tumor biopsies before treatment and at week 13.

This rearrangement joins TRBV6-8 to TRBJ1-6; 9 nucleotides line up with TRBD1. The source was tumor tissue (inferred from file names), collected from a patient given nivolumab and ipilimumab in sequence. This clonotype was sampled from a human donor with melanoma. The DNA for the CDR3 is TGTGCCAGCAGCTCCGGGACAGGGCGTTCACCCCTCCACTTT. It is translated as CASSSGTGRSPLHF.